The 3 T cell receptor beta chains given below trace back to one sample, sequenced in a study of shared clonotypes between healthy human individuals. Profiling relied on immunoSEQ multiplex PCR, and the TCRdb table lists in-frame clones only, not all of them. This table holds some 2.1 million clones, around 95% found once. The sequenced material came from naive CD4+ T cells sorted from blood. This sample's subset: CD45RA+ positively selected. All receptors come from a man aged 18-30 years in good health.

As to this clone: Other nucleotide sequences in the sample specify the same CDR3. The rearrangement links TRBV25-1 to TRBJ2-3; D remains ambiguous. Germline V gene data show CDR1 as MGHDK and CDR2 as SYGVNS. V dropped 3 bases and J dropped 0 bases, with 7 bases sitting between them. The CDR3 is 14 residues long. CDR3 sequence: CASSETGSTDTQYF. DNA of the CDR3: TGTGCCAGCAGTGAGACCGGGAGCACAGATACGCAGTATTTT.

V gene TRBV5-6 combines with J gene TRBJ2-1; tentatively, D is TRBD1 or TRBD2 (5 bases each). CDR1 and CDR2 from the germline V gene are SGHDT and YYEEEE. The germline V and J ends were trimmed by 4 bases and 1 base, with 18 bases remaining between them. This CDR3 spans 17 amino acids. The CDR3 region is CASSPFRDAYSYNEQFF. The CDR3 nucleotides read TGTGCCAGCAGCCCTTTCCGGGACGCCTATTCCTACAATGAGCAGTTCTTC.

V is TRBV10-3 and J is TRBJ2-7; no reliable D call. In germline, CDR1 is ENHRY, CDR2 SYGVKD. The CDR3 covers 14 residues. Trimming removed 1 base at V and 0 bases at J, with 7 bases between. The CDR3 bases are TGTGCCATCAGTGAGTGGGCAAGCTCCTACGAGCAGTACTTC. It yields the protein CAISEWASSYEQYF.